This paragraph reports one T cell receptor (beta chain). The specificity of this receptor is unknown. One base away there is no much larger clone; base qualities are not given. The immunoSEQ hsTCRB assay version 4, run in survey mode, was used to sequence TCRbeta repertoires from genomic DNA. For TCRbeta sequencing, genomic DNA was diluted to roughly 10 ng/uL, and up to about 1 ug was used per sample. Under the source paper's analysis protocol: TCRbeta data were analyzed in ImmunoSeq Analyzer 3.0, with diversity computed on productive nucleotide rearrangements. Using the Immunarch R package, the improved Chao index served to estimate lower-bound TCR diversity and the Gini coefficient served to estimate clonality. Different nucleotide rearrangements encoding the same CDR3beta amino acid sequence were treated as distinct clonotypes. Differential abundance analysis identified TCRbeta sequences significantly enriched in antigen-responding cells relative to anti-CD3/anti-CD28-activated cells. TCRs were clustered by predicted peptide-MHC specificity with GLIPH2, both within individual participants and across merged participant data sets. TCRdb holds this immuneACCESS table with in-frame rearrangements only. Some clones are missing; in checked studies, unresolved V genes explain under half, and the rest has no known cause. V, J and clone size reflect that table, while D and trimming were determined from the DNA. This sample lists roughly 60,000 clones; more than 70% were detected once. More than 1.5% of the sample rests with the top ten.

The sample is drawn from a study of persistence of HIV-infected CD4 T cells (dated by TCRdb to the early 2020s). About the full investigation: CMV- and HIV-1 Gag-responding CD4+ T cells were isolated from ART-treated individuals so that antigen-driven clonal expansion of HIV-1-infected cells could be examined. The median time participants had been on suppressive ART was about eight years. Peripheral blood samples of up to 180 mL were taken at multiple time points, with the exception of a couple of participants who underwent leukapheresis at a single time point. The clonality of all cells in each sorted population was assessed by TCRbeta sequencing, whereas the clonality of infected cells was assessed by proviral sequencing. For the TCR cluster analysis across participants, roughly eight participants were included for CMV and over five participants for Gag. What the authors observed across the whole study: Degenerate expanded CDR3beta sequences were enriched in antigen-responding cells, suggesting convergent selection of CD4+ responses to CMV and Gag. Because the TCR analyses were done in bulk, restricting them to just the rare CMV-responding cells that actually carried HIV-1 proviruses was not possible. The study involved few individuals and tested only a limited range of antigens. TCRbeta richness in CMV- and Gag-responding cells was significantly lower than in anti-CD3/anti-CD28-responding cells; CMV-responding cells had higher oligoclonality than CD3/CD28-stimulated and Gag-responding cells. Within the same sorted populations, TCR oligoclonality correlated with proviral oligoclonality.

There are 15 amino acids in the CDR3, from cysteine to phenylalanine inclusive. Of all the DNA, just the CDR3 is kept, 45 bases in frame from base 1. The V end loses 8 bases and the J end loses 0 bases, and a stretch of 15 bases separates them. The germline V gene (reference sequence) specifies MNHNY as CDR1 and SVGAGI as CDR2. What this sample's treatment or condition label stands for: suppressive antiretroviral therapy. A pool of overlapping HIV-1 Gag 15-mer peptides was used at about 1 ug per peptide per mL for cell stimulation. Memory CD4+ T cells that did not respond, being CD40L-negative, CD69-negative and CD45RO-high, were sorted as memory populations depleted of antigen-responding cells. HIV-1-infected adults in whom suppressive ART had been started during chronic infection were enrolled as participants. Plasma HIV-1 RNA had been undetectable (below 50 copies/mL) in participants for at least 4 years. To be included, participants needed a CD4+ T cell count above 400 cells/uL and a positive CMV serology. Before stimulation, PBMCs were isolated using density centrifugation and depleted of CD8+ T cells. For more than 15 hours, the CD8-depleted PBMCs were stimulated with anti-CD28/CD49d costimulation, a CD40-blocking antibody, and enfuvirtide to prevent new infections. Cell sorting was performed on a Beckman Coulter MoFlo Legacy or XDP sorter, and dead cells were excluded with propidium iodide. Genomic DNA was extracted using the QIAamp DNA Mini Kit for samples with more than one million cells and using the Quick-DNA Microprep Kit for all other samples.

The rearrangement joined TRBV6-6 to TRBJ2-3, with the D segment identity uncertain. The receptor comes from an adult man with HIV who was CMV-seropositive. Sample: CD4+ T cells sorted from PBMCs after approximately 19-hour stimulation, taken from a patient who received antiretroviral therapy. In the paper's terms, the cell subset or site label means: CD40L-CD69- CD45RO-high memory CD4 T cells not responding to Gag peptides. The DNA is TGTGCCAGCCTTCCGAGAGTTACTAGCACAGATACGCAGTATTTT. This encodes CASLPRVTSTDTQYF.